This T cell receptor (beta chain) stems from a study of blood T cell repertoires in COVID-19. Whole-study context: COVID-19 samples, acute and convalescent, were from the United States, Italy and Spain. The analysed material was cDNA or gDNA that came from T cells, B-cell-depleted T cells, or PBMCs.

In the original analysis: Cell counts per sample came from amplifying reference gene primers. The repertoire was sequenced with immunoSEQ multiplex PCR; TCRdb's copy has only in-frame clones and lacks some. V and J calls and clone size come straight from that table; D and trimming were deduced from the DNA. This sample carries over 30,000 clones, 75% to 80% of them seen once, and the ten largest clones take approximately 16%. Trimming shortened V by 1 base and J by 8 bases, and 26 bases separated the two germline ends. The CDR3 extends over 18 amino acids. The germline V gene encodes CDR1 LGHNA and CDR2 YNFKEQ.

The chain carries TRBV4-2 and TRBJ1-2; unclear D gene. The clonotype comes from a human donor in a cohort sampled during active COVID-19. Sequencing used peripheral blood. CDR3 in amino acids: CASSQGSPENAIRVGYTF. CDR3 DNA sequence: TGTGCCAGCAGCCAAGGTTCGCCTGAGAACGCGATTCGCGTAGGCTACACCTTC.